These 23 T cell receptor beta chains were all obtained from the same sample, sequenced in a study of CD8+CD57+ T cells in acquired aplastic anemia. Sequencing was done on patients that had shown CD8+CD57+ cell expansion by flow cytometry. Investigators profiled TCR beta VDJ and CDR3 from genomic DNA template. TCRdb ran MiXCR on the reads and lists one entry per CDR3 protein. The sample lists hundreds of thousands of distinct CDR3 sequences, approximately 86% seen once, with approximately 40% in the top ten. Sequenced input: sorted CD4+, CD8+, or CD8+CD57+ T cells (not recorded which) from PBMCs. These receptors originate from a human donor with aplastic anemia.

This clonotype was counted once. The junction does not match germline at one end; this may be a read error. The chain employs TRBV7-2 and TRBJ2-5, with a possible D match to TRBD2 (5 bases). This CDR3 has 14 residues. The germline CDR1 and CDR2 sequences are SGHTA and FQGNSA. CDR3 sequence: CATSLASQPETQYF. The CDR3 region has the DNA TGTGCCACCAGCTTAGCGAGTCAGCCCGAGACGCAGTATTTC.

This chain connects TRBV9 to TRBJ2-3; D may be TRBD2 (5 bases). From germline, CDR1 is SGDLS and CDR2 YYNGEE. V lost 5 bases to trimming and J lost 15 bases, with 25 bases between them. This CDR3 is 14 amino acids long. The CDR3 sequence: CASRSLTGYDYTYF. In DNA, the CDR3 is TGTGCCAGCAGGTCATTGACGGGCTATGACTACACCTATTTT.

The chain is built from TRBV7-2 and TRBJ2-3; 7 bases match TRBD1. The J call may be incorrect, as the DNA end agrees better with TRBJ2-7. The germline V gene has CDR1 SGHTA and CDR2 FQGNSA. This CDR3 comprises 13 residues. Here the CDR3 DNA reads TGTGCCAGCAGGGAATGGGGGACAGATGAGCAGTACTTC. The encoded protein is CASREWGTDEQYF.

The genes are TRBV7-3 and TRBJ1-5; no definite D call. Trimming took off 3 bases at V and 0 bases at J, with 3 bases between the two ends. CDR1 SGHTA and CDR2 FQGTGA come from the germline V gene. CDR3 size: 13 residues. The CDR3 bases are TGTGCCAGCAGCTTCGATAGCAATCAGCCCCAGCATTTT. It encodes CASSFDSNQPQHF.

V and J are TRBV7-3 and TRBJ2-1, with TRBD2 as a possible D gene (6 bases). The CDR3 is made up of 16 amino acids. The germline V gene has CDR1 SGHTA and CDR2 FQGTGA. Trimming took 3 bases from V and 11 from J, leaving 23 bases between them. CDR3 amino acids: CASSLTSSSGDTQQFF. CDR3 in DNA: TGTGCCAGCAGCTTGACTAGTTCAAGTGGGGATACGCAGCAGTTCTTC.

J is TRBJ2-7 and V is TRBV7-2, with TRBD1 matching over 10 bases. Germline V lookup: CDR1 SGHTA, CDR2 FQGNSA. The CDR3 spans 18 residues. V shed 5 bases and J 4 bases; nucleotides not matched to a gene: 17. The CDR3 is CASSNGQGGTETQYEQYV. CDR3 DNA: TGTGCCAGCAGCAATGGACAGGGGGGTACAGAGACCCAGTACGAGCAGTACGTC.

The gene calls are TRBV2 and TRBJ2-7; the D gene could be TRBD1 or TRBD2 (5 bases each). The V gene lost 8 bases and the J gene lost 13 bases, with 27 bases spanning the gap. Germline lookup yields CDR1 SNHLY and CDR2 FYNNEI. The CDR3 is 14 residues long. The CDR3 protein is CASGDRGTDTQYYV. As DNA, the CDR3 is TGTGCCAGCGGGGACCGGGGCACGGATACGCAGTATTACGTC.

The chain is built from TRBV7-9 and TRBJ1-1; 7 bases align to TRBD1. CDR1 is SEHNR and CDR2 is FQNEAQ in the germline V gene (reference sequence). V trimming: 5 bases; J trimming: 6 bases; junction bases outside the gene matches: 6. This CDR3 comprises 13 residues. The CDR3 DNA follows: TGTGCCAGCAGCCCCACAGGGGAGGCTGAAGCTTTCTTT. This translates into CASSPTGEAEAFF.

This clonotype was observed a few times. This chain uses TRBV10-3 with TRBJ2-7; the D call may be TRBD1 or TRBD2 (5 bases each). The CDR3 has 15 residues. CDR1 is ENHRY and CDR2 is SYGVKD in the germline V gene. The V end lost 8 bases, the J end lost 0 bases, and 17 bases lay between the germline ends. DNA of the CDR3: TGTGCCATCGCTCCGGGGCGGACCCGCTCCTACGAGCAGTACTTC. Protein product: CAIAPGRTRSYEQYF.

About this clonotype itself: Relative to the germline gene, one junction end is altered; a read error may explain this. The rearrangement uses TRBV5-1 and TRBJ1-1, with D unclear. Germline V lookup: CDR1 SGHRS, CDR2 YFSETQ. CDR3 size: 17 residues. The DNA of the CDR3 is TGTGCCAGCAGCGTAGCGGACTATCCCAAGGTGAACACTGAAGCTTTCTTT. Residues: CASSVADYPKVNTEAFF.

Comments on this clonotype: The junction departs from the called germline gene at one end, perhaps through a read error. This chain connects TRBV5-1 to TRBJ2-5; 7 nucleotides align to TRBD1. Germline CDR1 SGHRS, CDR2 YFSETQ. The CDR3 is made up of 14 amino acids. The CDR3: CASSLDMTGKTQYF. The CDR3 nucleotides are TGTGCCAGCAGCTTAGATATGACAGGGAAGACCCAGTACTTC.

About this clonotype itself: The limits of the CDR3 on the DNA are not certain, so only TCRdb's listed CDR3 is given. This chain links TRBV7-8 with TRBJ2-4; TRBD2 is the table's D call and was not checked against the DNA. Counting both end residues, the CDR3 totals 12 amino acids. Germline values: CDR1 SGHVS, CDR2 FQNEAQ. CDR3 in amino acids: CASRVAGGTENF.

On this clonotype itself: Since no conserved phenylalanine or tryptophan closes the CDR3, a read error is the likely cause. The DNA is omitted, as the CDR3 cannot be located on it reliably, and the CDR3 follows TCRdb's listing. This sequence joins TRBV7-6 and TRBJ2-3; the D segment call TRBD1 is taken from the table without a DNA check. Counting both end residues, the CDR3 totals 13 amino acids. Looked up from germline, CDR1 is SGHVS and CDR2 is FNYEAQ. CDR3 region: CASGSGGGDTHYY.

Here the CDR3 DNA reads TGTGCCAGCAGCTTAGAGCTGACAGCCACTGGTGCCGATTTCTTT. Its translation: CASSLELTATGADFF. The chain couples TRBV7-3 to TRBJ1-1, with a tentative D call TRBD1 (5 bases). There are 15 residues in the CDR3. The V and J ends lost 2 bases and 13 bases respectively, with 23 bases between them. Germline assignment: CDR1 SGHTA and CDR2 FQGTGA.

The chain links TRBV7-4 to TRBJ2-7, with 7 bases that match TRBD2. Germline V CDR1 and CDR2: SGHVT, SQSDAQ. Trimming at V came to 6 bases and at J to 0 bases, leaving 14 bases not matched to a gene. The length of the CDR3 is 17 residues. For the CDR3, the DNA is TGTGCCAGCAGTTTACTAGGTCTATCTAGCGGCTCCTACGAGCAGTACTTC. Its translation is CASSLLGLSSGSYEQYF.

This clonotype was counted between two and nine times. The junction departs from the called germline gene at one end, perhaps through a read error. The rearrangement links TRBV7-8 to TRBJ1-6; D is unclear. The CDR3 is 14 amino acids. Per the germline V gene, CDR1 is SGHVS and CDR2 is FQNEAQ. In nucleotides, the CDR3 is TGTGCCAGCAGCTTAGCTGGAGGTCCCGATACCCACCATTTT. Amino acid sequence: CASSLAGGPDTHHF.

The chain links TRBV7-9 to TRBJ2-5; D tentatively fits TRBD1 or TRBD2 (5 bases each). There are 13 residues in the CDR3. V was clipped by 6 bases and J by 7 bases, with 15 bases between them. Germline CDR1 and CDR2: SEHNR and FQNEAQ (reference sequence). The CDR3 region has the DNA TGTGCCAGCAGTTTCCGCGGGCAGGGGACCCAGTACTTC. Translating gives CASSFRGQGTQYF.

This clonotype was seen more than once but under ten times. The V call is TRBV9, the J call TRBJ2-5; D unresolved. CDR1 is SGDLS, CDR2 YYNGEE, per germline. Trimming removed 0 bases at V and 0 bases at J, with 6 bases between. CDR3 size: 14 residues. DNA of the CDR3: TGTGCCAGCAGCGTAGGGTCAGACCAAGAGACCCAGTACTTC. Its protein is CASSVGSDQETQYF. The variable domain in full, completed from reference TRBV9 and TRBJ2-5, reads DSGVTQTPKHLITATGQRVTLRCSPRSGDLSVYWYQQSLDQGLQFLIQYYNGEERAKGNILERFSAQQFPDLHSELNLSSLELGDSALYFCASSVGSDQETQYFGPGTRLLVL.

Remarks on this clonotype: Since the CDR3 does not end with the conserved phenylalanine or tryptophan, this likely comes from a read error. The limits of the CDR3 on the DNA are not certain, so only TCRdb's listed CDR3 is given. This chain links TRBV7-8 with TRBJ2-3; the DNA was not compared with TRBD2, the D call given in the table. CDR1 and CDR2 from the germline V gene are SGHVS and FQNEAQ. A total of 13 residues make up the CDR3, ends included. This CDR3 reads CASSFAGGDNPHY.

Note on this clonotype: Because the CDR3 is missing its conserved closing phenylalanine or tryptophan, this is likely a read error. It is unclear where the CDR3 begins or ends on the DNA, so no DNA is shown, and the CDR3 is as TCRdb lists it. CDR3 residues: CASRDGGTDTQDFRLV. This chain joins TRBV2 and TRBJ2-1; the table's D call TRBD1 went unverified against the DNA. Ends included, the CDR3 has 16 residues. The germline CDR1 and CDR2 sequences are SNHLY and FYNNEI.

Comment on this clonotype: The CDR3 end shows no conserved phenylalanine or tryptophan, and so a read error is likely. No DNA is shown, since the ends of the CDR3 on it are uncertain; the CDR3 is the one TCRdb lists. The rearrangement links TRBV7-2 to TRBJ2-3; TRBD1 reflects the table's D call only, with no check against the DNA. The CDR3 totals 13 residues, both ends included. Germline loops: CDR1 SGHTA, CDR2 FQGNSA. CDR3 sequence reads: CASSLAGRGGQYN.

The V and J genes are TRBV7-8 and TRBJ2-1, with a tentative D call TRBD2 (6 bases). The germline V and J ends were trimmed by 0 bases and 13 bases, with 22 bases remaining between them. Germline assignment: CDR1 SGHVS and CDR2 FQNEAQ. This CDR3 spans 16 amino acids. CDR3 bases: TGTGCCAGCAGCTTAGCGGGAGGTCCCGATACCGAGTATCAGTTCTTC. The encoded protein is CASSLAGGPDTEYQFF.

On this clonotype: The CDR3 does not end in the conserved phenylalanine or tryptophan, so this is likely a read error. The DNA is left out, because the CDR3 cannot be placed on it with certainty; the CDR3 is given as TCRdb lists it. This CDR3 is CASSVLAGGPDTL. The J gene is TRBJ2-3, the V gene TRBV7-8; the listed D gene, TRBD2, was not tested against the DNA. CDR1 and CDR2 from the germline V gene are SGHVS and FQNEAQ. The CDR3 has 13 amino acids, counting both end residues.